A single sample is the source of the 7 T cell receptor beta chains below, sequenced in a study of molecular identifiers for immune sequencing clone quantification. TCRdb analysed the PCR reads with MiXCR anew, one entry per CDR3 protein. The top ten clones hold 0.94% of a sample with some 91,000 distinct CDR3 sequences, approximately 24% of them seen once. Sequencing was carried out using naive CD8+ T cells from blood, with Jurkat cell RNA spiked in. Noted subset: FACS-sorted CD8+CD4-CCR7+CD45RA+ naive T cells. These receptors were taken from a human donor in good health. Some libraries in this study had Jurkat cell RNA spiked in.

This clonotype came up many times. The V gene is TRBV20-1, the J gene TRBJ1-5; no reliable D call. Germline V gene sequence: CDR1 DFQATT, CDR2 SNEGSKA (reference sequence). This CDR3 region has 17 residues. V was pared by 0 bases and J by 0 bases, with 15 bases between. CDR3 sequence: CSARDLRSAYSNQPQHF. The CDR3 nucleotides are TGCAGTGCTAGAGATCTGCGTTCCGCCTATAGCAATCAGCCCCAGCATTTT.

Points on this clonotype: A read error is possible here, since a much larger clone lies one base away. This CDR3 is CASSQVRGSEAFF. CDR3 nucleotide sequence: TGCGCCAGCAGCCAAGTTCGGGGGAGTGAAGCTTTCTTT. The V and J genes are TRBV4-1 and TRBJ1-1; TRBD1 might be the D (5 bases). CDR3 length: 13 residues. The germline V gene encodes CDR1 MGHRA and CDR2 YSYEKL. The V and J ends lost 1 base and 7 bases respectively, with 10 bases between them.

The table lists this clonotype with many counts. This chain connects TRBV9 to TRBJ2-2; weak D call: TRBD1 (6 bases). Germline assignment: CDR1 SGDLS and CDR2 YYNGEE. This CDR3 has 16 amino acids. V dropped 0 bases and J dropped 4 bases, with 13 bases sitting between them. CDR3 nucleotide sequence: TGTGCCAGCAGCGTAGATCAGGGGCGCGGCACCGGGGAGCTGTTTTTT. Its translation is CASSVDQGRGTGELFF.

V and J are TRBV7-2 and TRBJ1-5; D possibly corresponds to TRBD1 (6 bases). CDR3 length: 17 residues. Trimming stripped 3 bases from V and 2 bases from J, with 17 bases between. Germline values: CDR1 SGHTA, CDR2 FQGNSA. The CDR3 DNA reads TGTGCCAGCAGCTTTGCGGCAGGGGTTTATGGCAATCAGCCCCAGCATTTT. Residues: CASSFAAGVYGNQPQHF.

Of note for this clonotype: A much larger clone sits a single nucleotide away, making a read error possible. The V gene is TRBV7-3, the J gene TRBJ2-6, with TRBD1 matching over 10 bases. The CDR3 spans 15 residues. Per germline, CDR1 SGHTA and CDR2 FQGTGA. The chain's CDR3 is CARSLGQGPDHVLTF. The CDR3, as DNA: TGTGCCCGCAGCTTGGGACAGGGGCCCGACCACGTCCTGACTTTC.

A note on this clonotype: Mismatch with germline at one junction end may stem from a read error. The rearrangement uses TRBV4-1 and TRBJ2-7, with D tentatively TRBD1 (5 bases). CDR1 and CDR2 (germline): MGHRA, YSYEKL. The CDR3 is 15 amino acids. The CDR3 region is CAGSQGVRATYEQYF. The DNA of the CDR3 is TGCGCCGGCAGCCAAGGTGTCAGGGCAACCTACGAGCAGTACTTC.

The table lists this clonotype with many counts. CDR3 loop: CASSRGGKHTEAFF. In DNA, the CDR3 is TGTGCCAGTAGTAGGGGCGGGAAGCACACTGAAGCTTTCTTT. The chain uses TRBV19 and TRBJ1-1; perhaps TRBD1 as D (5 bases). Germline V gene sequence: CDR1 LNHDA, CDR2 SQIVND (reference sequence). CDR3 length: 14 amino acids. Trimming cost V 4 bases and J 3 bases, with 12 bases left between them.